Listed below are T cell receptor beta chains from one sample, sequenced in a study of T-cell reconstitution after alpha-beta-depleted transplantation in children. TCRdb processed the PCR reads anew with MiXCR; each CDR3 protein has one entry. Here the sample spans about 870,000 distinct CDR3 sequences, 15% to 20% being singletons. This specimen was PBMCs, mostly from graft donor cells, taken 360 days after TCRalphabeta/CD19-depleted stem cell transplant. The source of these receptors is a male patient aged 10 to 17 who had a stem cell transplant for acute lymphoblastic leukemia, so the T cells may come from the graft donor. Both conserved end residues are part of each CDR3. The order of the fields is V gene, CDR3 protein.

TRBV7-6	CASSSGTGNPLAF
TRBV5-1	CASRRGLAAYEQYF
TRBV7-3	CASTPGDSGNTIYF
TRBV20-1	CSASRESKVWTVSYEQYF
TRBV7-3	CASSNSGRANVLLRTDTQYF
TRBV4-2	CASSQDPAPNEQFF
TRBV5-1	CASSLDGPRELFF
TRBV18	CASSPAEGARRTEAFF
TRBV7-3	CASSPTTQGEQFF
TRBV5-1	CASSLLGLAGDINEQFF
TRBV25-1	CASSEEGLDLDGANVLTF
TRBV9	CASSERSETSYEQYF
TRBV5-1	CASSLATGLADSSYEQYF
TRBV4-2	CASSRPRAGGLSNEQFF
TRBV12-3/TRBV12-4	CASSLGRPAMGELFF
TRBV9	CASSVSLVTDTQYF
TRBV6-5	CASSYSVLSSTDTQYF
TRBV5-1	CASSLTTGTTGNTIYF
TRBV5-1	CASSTSGRRGSTDTQYF
TRBV12-3/TRBV12-4	CASSLPRNYNEQFF
TRBV3-1	CASSGTPNYEQYF
TRBV18	CASSPTQGQNKETQYF
TRBV7-9	CASNQGGTYRETQYF
TRBV27	CASSLRFTGSINYEQYF
TRBV5-1	CASSSTDSHYGYTF
TRBV10-3	CATTRTEPSGSSGPDTQYF
TRBV11-2	CASSFQTLAEAFF
TRBV5-1	CASSLARNNSPLHF
TRBV20-1	CSGSASVSDTQYF
TRBV5-1	CASSSGSRGGFGQYF
TRBV27	CASSLLLAGGPETQYF
TRBV6-1	CASSTGLAALETQYF
TRBV6-5	CASSYSYGVRNEQYF
TRBV5-1	CASHPRLAFDWTDTQYF
TRBV29-1	CSVALALFTGELFF
TRBV27	CASSLSLGLAGPKENIQYF
TRBV2	CASTQWGVKAYEQYF
TRBV30	CAWSVWLNTGELFF
TRBV12-3/TRBV12-4	CASSFGGLLNQPQHF
TRBV29-1	CSVGWGYEQYF
TRBV5-1	CASSLRVGNEQFF
TRBV28	CASCLASAGAYEQYF
TRBV12-3/TRBV12-4	CASSRTGSHEQYF
TRBV5-1	CASSTPSGSGTDTQYF
TRBV4-1	CASTKPDGSYEQYF
TRBV4-1	CASSQDFGATGELFF
TRBV7-9	CASSLKQAQETQYF
TRBV5-1	CASSQAEPIFVGVADTQYF
TRBV12-3/TRBV12-4	CASSPGPYSAYEQYF
TRBV9	CASSVGLADTYEQYF
TRBV20-1	CSHPSAGSTDTQYF
TRBV5-5	CASSSAPGTSYDGELFF
TRBV6-1	CASRKYQETQYF
TRBV7-8	CASSLPLGQIGGETQYF
TRBV5-1	CASSLAVGLAGAYEQYF
TRBV3-1	CASSQRTDTQYF